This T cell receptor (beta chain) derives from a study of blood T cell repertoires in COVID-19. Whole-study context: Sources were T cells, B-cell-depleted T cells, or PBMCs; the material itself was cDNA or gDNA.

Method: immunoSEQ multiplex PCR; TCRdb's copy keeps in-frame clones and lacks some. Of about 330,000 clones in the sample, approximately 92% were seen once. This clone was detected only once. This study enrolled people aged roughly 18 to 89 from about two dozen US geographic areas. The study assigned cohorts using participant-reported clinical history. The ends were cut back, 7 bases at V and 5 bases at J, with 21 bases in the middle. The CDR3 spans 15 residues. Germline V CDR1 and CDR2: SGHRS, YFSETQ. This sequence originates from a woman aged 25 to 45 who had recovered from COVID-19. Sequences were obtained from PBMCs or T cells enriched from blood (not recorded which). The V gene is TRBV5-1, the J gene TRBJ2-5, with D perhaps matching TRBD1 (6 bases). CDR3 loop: CASVISQGFGETQYF. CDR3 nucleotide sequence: TGCGCCAGCGTTATCAGCCAGGGGTTTGGTGAGACCCAGTACTTC.